Below, one T cell receptor (beta chain) is given with its context. Its antigen is unknown. This sample stems from a study of cytomegalovirus exposure and HLA in healthy donors. V trimming: 7 bases; J trimming: 6 bases; junction bases outside the gene matches: 9. Germline CDR1 and CDR2: SNHLY and FYNNEI. This CDR3 has 14 amino acids. Vbeta (60) and Jbeta (13) primers were used in the PCR. The data were produced by immunoSEQ multiplex PCR, yet TCRdb's version contains in-frame clones alone and is incomplete. The sample has some 96,000 clones; about 75% are singletons. Study-wide results and caveats: TCR beta chains numbering some 160 were designated cytomegalovirus-associated. There were some public TCRs occurring in many donors, but most TCR sequences were rare.

Sequencing used PBMCs. This TCR came from a man aged 35-49 years in good health and CMV-seropositive. The chain uses TRBV2 and TRBJ2-3, with TRBD2 matching 8 bases. CDR3 region: CASTGTSVRDTQYF. DNA of the CDR3: TGTGCCAGCACCGGGACTAGTGTGCGCGATACGCAGTATTTT.